This T cell receptor beta chain derives from a study of T cell repertoires in cytomegalovirus infection. TCRdb used MiXCR to reprocess the reads, holding one entry per CDR3 protein. The repertoire has 65,000 to 90,000 distinct CDR3 sequences, 4% of them found once; the top ten carry roughly a fifth. In its sample, this clonotype was seen many times. No antigen is known for it. Broader study findings: People with CMV and the relevant HLA were identified by cumulative public TCR beta family frequency.

Germline CDR1 MNHEY, CDR2 SVGAGI. There are 18 residues in the CDR3. The V and J ends lost 0 bases and 0 bases respectively, with 18 bases between them. The J gene is TRBJ2-7, the V gene TRBV6-5, with a possible D match to TRBD2 (6 bases). Sequences were obtained from PBMCs. This receptor was taken from a human donor in good health (CMV status not recorded). Some clones in this sample may be carry-over from other donors' samples. Written as DNA, the CDR3 is TGTGCCAGCAGTTACTCGATAGGAGGGGCCAGGGTCTCCTACGAGCAGTACTTC. This translates into CASSYSIGGARVSYEQYF.